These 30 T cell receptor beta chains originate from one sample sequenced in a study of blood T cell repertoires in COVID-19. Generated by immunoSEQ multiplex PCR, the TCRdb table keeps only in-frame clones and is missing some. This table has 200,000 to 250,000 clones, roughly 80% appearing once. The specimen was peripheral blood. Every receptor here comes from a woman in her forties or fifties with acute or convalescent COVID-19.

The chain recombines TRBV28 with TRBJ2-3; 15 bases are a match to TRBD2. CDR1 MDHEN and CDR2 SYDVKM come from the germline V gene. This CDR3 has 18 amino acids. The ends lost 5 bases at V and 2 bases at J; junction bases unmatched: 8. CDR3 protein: CASSPGTSGGLLTDTQYF. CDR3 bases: TGTGCCAGCAGTCCCGGGACTAGCGGGGGGCTTCTCACAGATACGCAGTATTTT.

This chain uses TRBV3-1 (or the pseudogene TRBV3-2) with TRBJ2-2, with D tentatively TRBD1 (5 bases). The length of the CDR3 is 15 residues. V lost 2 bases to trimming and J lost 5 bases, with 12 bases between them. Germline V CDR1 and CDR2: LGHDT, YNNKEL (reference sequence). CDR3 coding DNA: TGTGCCAGCAGCCAAACCCTCAGGGTGACCGGGGAGCTGTTTTTT. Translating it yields CASSQTLRVTGELFF.

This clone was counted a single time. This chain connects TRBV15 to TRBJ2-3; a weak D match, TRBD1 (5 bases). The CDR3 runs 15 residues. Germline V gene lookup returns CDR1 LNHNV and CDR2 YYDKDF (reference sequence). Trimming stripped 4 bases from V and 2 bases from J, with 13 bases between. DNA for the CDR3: TGTGCCACCAGCAAAGGGGCCTTTGACACAGATACGCAGTATTTT. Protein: CATSKGAFDTDTQYF. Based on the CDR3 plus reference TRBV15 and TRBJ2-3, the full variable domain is DAMVIQNPRYQVTQFGKPVTLSCSQTLNHNVMYWYQQKSSQAPKLLFHYYDKDFNNEADTPDNFQSRRPNTSFCFLDIRSPGLGDTAMYLCATSKGAFDTDTQYFGPGTRLTVL.

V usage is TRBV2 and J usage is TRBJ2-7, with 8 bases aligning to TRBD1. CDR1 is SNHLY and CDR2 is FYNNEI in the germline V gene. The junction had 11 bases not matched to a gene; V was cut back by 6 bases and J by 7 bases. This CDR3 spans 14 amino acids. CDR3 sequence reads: CASRRDRNSWEQYF. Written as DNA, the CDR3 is TGTGCCAGCAGGAGGGACAGGAATTCATGGGAGCAGTACTTC.

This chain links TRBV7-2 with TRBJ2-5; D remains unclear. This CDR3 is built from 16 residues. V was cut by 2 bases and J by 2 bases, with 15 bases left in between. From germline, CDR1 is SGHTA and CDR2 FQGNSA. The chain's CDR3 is CASSLLRDPRQETQYF. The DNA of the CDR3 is TGTGCCAGCAGCTTACTGCGAGACCCGCGGCAAGAGACCCAGTACTTC.

The CDR3 here is CASSQGQSTEAFF. CDR3 DNA sequence: TGTGCCAGCAGTCAAGGACAGTCCACTGAAGCTTTCTTT. The gene calls are TRBV6-6 and TRBJ1-1; possibly TRBD1 for D (6 bases). Trimming shortened V by 5 bases and J by 4 bases, and 11 bases separated the two germline ends. The CDR3 sequence is 13 residues long. The germline V gene encodes CDR1 MNHNY and CDR2 SVGAGI (reference sequence).

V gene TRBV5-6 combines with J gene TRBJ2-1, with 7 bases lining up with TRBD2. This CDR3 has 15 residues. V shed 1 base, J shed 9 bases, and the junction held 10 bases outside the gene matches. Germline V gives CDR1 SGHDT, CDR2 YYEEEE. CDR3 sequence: CASSLPLGLGIEQFF. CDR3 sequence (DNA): TGTGCCAGCAGCTTGCCCCTTGGACTAGGTATTGAGCAGTTCTTC. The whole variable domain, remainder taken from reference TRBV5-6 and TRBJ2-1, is DAGVTQSPTHLIKTRGQQVTLRCSPKSGHDTVSWYQQALGQGPQFIFQYYEEEERQRGNFPDRFSGHQFPNYSSELNVNALLLGDSALYLCASSLPLGLGIEQFFGPGTRLTVL.

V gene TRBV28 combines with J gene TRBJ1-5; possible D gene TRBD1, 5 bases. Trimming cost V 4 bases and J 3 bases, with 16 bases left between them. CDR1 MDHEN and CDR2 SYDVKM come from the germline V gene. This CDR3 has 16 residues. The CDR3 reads CASSWFQGTVNQPQHF. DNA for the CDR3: TGTGCCAGCAGTTGGTTTCAGGGTACGGTCAATCAGCCCCAGCATTTT. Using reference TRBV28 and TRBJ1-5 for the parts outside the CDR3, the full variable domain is DVKVTQSSRYLVKRTGEKVFLECVQDMDHENMFWYRQDPGLGLRLIYFSYDVKMKEKGDIPEGYSVSREKKERFSLILESASTNQTSMYLCASSWFQGTVNQPQHFGDGTRLSIL.

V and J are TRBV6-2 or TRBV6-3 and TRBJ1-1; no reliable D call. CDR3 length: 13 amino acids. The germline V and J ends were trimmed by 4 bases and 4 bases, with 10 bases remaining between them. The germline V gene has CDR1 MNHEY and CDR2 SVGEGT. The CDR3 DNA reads TGTGCCAGCAGTTGGGAGTTGGCCACTGAAGCTTTCTTT. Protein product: CASSWELATEAFF.

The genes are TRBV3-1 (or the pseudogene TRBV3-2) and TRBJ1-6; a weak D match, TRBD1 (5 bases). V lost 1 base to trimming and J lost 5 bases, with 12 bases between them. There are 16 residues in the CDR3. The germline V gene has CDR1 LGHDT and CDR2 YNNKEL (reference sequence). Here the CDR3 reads CASSQAFRENNSPLHF. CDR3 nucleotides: TGTGCCAGCAGCCAAGCTTTCAGGGAAAATAATTCACCCCTCCACTTT.

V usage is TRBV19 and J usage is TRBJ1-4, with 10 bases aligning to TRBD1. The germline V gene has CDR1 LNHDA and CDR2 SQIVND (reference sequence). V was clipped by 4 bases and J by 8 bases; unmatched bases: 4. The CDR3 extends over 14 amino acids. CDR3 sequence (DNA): TGTGCCAGTAGTACCCGGGACAGGGGAGAAAAACTGTTTTTT. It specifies CASSTRDRGEKLFF.

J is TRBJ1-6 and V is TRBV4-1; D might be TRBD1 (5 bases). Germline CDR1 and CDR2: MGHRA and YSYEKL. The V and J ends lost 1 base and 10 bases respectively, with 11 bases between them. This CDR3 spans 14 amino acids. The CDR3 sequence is CASSQGWGGSPLHF. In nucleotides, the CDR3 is TGCGCCAGCAGCCAAGGTTGGGGGGGATCACCCCTCCACTTT.

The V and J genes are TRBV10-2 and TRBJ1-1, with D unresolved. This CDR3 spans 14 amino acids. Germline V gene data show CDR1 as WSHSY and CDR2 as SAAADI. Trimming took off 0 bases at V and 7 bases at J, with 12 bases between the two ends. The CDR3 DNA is TGCGCCAGCAGTGAGTCGACCATGAGGATTGAAGCTTTCTTT. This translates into CASSESTMRIEAFF.

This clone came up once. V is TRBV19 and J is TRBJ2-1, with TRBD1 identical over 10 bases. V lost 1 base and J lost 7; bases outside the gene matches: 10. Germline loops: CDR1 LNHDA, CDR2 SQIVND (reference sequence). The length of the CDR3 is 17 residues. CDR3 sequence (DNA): TGTGCCAGTAGTATAGGTGGGGACAGGGGCTGGGGGAATGAGCAGTTCTTC. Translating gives CASSIGGDRGWGNEQFF.

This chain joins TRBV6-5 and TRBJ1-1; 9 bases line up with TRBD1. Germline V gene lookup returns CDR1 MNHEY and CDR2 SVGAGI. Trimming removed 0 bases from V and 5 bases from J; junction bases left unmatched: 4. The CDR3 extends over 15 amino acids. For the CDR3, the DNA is TGTGCCAGCAGTTACTCGACAGGGGGACGGACTGAAGCTTTCTTT. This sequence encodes CASSYSTGGRTEAFF.

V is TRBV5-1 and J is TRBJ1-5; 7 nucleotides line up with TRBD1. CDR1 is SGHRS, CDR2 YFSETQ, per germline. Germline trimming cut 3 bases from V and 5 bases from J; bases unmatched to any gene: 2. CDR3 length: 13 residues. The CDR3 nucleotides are TGCGCCAGCAGCTGGCAGGGGGATCAGCCCCAGCATTTT. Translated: CASSWQGDQPQHF.

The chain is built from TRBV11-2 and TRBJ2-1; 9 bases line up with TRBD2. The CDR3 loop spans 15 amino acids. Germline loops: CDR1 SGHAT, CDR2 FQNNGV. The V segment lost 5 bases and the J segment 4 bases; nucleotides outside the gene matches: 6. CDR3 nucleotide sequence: TGTGCCAGCAGCCCCGGGACTAGCTTTTACAATGAGCAGTTCTTC. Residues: CASSPGTSFYNEQFF.

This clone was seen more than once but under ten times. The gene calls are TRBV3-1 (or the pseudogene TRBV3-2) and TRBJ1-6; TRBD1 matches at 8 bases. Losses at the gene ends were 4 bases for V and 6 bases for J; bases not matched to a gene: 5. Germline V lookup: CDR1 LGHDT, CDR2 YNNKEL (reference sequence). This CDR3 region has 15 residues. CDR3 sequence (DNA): TGTGCCAGCAGCCCGTCACAGGGGGGTAATTCACCCCTCCACTTT. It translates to CASSPSQGGNSPLHF.

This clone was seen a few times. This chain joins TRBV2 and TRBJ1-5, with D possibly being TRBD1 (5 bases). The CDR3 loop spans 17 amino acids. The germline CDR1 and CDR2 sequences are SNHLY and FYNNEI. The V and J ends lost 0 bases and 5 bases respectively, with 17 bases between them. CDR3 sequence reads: CASSEARGTPGDQPQHF. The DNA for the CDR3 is TGTGCCAGCAGTGAAGCGCGCGGGACCCCCGGAGATCAGCCCCAGCATTTT. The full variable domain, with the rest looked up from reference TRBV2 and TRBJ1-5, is EPEVTQTPSHQVTQMGQEVILRCVPISNHLYFYWYRQILGQKVEFLVSFYNNEISEKSEIFDDQFSVERPDGSNFTLKIRSTKLEDSAMYFCASSEARGTPGDQPQHFGDGTRLSIL.

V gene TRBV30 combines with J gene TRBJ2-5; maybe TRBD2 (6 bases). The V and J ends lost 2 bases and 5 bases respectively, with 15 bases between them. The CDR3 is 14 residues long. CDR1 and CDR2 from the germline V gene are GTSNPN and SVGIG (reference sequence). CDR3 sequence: CAWSLNGRLETQYF. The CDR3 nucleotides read TGTGCCTGGAGTCTCAACGGGAGACTGGAGACCCAGTACTTC.

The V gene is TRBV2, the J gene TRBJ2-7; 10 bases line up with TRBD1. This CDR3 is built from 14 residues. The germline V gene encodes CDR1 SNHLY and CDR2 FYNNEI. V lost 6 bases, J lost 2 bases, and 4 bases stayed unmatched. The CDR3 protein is CASRAGQGAYEQYF. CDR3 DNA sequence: TGTGCCAGCAGGGCCGGACAGGGGGCCTACGAGCAGTACTTC.

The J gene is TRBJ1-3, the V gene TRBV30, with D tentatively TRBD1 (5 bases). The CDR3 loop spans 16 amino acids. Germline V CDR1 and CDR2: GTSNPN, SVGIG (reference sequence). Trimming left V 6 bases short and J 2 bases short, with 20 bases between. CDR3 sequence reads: CACTSPRGNAGNTIYF. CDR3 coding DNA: TGTGCCTGTACCTCCCCCCGGGGGAACGCTGGAAACACCATATATTTT.

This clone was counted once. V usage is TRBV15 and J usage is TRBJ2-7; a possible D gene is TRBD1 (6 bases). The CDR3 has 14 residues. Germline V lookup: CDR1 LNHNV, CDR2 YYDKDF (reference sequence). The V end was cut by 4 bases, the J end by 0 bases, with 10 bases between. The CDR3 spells CATSNQGSSYEQYF. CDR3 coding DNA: TGTGCCACCAGCAATCAGGGGTCCTCCTACGAGCAGTACTTC. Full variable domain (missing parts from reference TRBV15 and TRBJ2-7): DAMVIQNPRYQVTQFGKPVTLSCSQTLNHNVMYWYQQKSSQAPKLLFHYYDKDFNNEADTPDNFQSRRPNTSFCFLDIRSPGLGDTAMYLCATSNQGSSYEQYFGPGTRLTVT.

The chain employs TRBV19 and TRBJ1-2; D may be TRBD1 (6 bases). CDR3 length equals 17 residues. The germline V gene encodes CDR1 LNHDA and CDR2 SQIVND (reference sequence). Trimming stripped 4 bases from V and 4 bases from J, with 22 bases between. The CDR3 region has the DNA TGTGCCAGTAGTACCACCCAGATTGGCCAGGGGAGCTATGGCTACACCTTC. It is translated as CASSTTQIGQGSYGYTF.

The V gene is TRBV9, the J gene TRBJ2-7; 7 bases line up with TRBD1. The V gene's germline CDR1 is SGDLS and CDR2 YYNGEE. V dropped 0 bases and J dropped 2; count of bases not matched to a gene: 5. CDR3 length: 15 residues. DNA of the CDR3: TGTGCCAGCAGCGTAGGTACAGGGGCCCCCTACGAGCAGTACTTC. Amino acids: CASSVGTGAPYEQYF. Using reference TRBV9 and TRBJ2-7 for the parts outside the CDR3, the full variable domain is DSGVTQTPKHLITATGQRVTLRCSPRSGDLSVYWYQQSLDQGLQFLIQYYNGEERAKGNILERFSAQQFPDLHSELNLSSLELGDSALYFCASSVGTGAPYEQYFGPGTRLTVT.

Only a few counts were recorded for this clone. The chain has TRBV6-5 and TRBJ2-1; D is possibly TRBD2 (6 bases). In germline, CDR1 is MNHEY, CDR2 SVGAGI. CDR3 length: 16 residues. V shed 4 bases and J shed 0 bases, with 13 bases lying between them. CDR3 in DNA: TGTGCCAGCAGTTTAGGGACTCGGCCCTCCTACAATGAGCAGTTCTTC. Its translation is CASSLGTRPSYNEQFF.

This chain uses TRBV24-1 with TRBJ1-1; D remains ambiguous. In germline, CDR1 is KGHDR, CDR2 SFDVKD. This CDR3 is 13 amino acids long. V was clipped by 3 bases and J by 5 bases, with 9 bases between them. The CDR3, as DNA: TGTGCCACCAGTGATAACCCAGGTACTGAAGCTTTCTTT. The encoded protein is CATSDNPGTEAFF.

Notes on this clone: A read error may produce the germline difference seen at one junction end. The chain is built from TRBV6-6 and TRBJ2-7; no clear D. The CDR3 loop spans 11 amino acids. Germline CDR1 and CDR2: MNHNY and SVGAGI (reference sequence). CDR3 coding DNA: TGTGCCAGCAGTGACTCCGACGAGCAGTACTTC. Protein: CASSDSDEQYF.

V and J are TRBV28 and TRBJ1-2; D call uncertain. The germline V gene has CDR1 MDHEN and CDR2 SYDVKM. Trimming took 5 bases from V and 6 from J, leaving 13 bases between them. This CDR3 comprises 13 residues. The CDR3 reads CASSREPEHGYTF. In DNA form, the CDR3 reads TGTGCCAGCAGTCGGGAGCCAGAGCATGGCTACACCTTC.

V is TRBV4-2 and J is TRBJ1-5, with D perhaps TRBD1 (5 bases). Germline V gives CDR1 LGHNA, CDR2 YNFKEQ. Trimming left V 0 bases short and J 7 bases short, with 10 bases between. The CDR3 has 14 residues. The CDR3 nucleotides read TGTGCCAGCAGCCAAGAGGGGGGAGGGCAGCCCCAGCATTTT. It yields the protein CASSQEGGGQPQHF.